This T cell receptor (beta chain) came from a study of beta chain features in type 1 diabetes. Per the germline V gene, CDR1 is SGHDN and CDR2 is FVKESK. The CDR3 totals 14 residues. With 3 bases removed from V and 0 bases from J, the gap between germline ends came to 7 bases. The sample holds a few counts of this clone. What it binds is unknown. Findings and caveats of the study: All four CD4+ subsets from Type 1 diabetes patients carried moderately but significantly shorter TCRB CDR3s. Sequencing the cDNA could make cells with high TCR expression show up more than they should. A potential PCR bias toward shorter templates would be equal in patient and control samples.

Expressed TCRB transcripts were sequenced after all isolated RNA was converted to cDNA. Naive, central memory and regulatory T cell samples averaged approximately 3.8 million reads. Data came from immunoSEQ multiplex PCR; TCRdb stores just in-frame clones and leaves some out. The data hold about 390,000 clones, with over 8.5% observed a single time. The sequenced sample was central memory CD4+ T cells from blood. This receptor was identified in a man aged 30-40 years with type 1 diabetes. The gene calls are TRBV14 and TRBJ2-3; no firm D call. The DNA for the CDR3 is TGTGCCAGCAGCCAGGTAGTGAGCACAGATACGCAGTATTTT. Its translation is CASSQVVSTDTQYF.